This T cell receptor beta chain stems from a study of neurological immune-mediated disorders. This clonotype has a count of ten or more. 5'RACE with 10-nucleotide random UMIs produced the cDNA. Every sequencing run returned over 180 million TCR-beta sequences, which were derived from 15-18 subjects. TCRdb ran MiXCR on the 5' RACE reads and lists one entry per CDR3 protein. In the table there are fewer than 20,000 distinct CDR3 sequences, around 10% of which are singletons. Trimming removed 1 base at V and 7 bases at J, with 11 bases between. The CDR3 is 14 amino acids. CDR1 and CDR2 (germline): MGHRA, YSYEKL. For the sorted libraries, around 1 million CD4+ or CD8+ T cells were used.

The sample was CD8+ T cells from blood. The receptor was isolated from a woman aged 45 to 65 in good health. V usage is TRBV4-1 and J usage is TRBJ2-1, with D unresolved. The DNA of the CDR3 is TGCGCCAGCAGCCAAGTGGTATCACTGAATGAGCAGTTCTTC. This translates into CASSQVVSLNEQFF.